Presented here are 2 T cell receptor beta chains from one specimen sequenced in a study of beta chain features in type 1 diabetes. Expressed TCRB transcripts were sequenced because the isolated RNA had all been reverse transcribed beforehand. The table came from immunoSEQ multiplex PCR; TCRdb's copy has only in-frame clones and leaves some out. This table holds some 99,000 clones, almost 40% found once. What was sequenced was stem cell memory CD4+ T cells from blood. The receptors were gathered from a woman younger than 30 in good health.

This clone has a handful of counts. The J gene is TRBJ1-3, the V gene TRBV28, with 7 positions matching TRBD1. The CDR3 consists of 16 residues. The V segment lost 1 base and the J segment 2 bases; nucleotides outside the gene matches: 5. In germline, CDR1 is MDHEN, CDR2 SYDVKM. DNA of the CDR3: TGTGCCAGCAGTTTATACAGGGGAATAACTGGAAACACCATATATTTT. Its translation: CASSLYRGITGNTIYF.

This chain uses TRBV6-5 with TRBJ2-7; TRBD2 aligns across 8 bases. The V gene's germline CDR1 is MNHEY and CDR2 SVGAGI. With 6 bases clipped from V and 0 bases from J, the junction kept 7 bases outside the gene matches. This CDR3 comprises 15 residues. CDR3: CASRAREGPSYEQYF. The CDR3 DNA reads TGTGCCAGCAGAGCTCGGGAGGGACCCTCCTACGAGCAGTACTTC.